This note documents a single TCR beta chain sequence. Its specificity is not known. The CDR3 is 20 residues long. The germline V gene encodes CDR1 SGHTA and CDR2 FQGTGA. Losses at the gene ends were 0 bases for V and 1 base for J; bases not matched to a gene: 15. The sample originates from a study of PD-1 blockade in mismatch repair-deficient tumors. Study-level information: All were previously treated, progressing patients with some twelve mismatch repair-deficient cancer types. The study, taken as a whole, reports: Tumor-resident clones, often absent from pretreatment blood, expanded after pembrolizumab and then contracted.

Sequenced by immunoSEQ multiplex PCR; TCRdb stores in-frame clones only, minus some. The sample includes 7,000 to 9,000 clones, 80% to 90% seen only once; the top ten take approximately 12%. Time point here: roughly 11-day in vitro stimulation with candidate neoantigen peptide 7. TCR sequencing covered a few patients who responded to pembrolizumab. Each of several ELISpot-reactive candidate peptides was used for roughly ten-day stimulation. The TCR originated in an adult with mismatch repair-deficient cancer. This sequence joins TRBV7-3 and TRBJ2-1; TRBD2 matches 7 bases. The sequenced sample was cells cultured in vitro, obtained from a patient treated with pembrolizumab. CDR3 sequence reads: CASSLTGGSQRLASYNEQFF. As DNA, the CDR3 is TGTGCCAGCAGCTTAACTGGCGGGAGCCAGAGGTTAGCGTCCTACAATGAGCAGTTCTTC. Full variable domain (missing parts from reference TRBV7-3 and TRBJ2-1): GAGVSQTPSNKVTEKGKYVELRCDPISGHTALYWYRQSLGQGPEFLIYFQGTGAADDSGLPNDRFFAVRPEGSVSTLKIQRTERGDSAVYLCASSLTGGSQRLASYNEQFFGPGTRLTVL.